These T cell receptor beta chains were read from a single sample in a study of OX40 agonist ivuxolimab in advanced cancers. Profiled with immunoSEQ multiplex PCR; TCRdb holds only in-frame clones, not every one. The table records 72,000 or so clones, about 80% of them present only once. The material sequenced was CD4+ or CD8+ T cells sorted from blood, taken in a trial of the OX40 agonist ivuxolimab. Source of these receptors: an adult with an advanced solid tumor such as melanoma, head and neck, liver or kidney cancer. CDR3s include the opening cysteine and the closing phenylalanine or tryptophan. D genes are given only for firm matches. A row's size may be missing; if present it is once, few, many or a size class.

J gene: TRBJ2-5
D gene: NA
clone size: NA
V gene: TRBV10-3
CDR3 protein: CAISGGYQETQYF
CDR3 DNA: TGTGCCATCAGTGGCGGCTATCAAGAGACCCAGTACTTC

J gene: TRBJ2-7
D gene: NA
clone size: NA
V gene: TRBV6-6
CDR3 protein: CASRLGRTYEQYF
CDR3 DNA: TGTGCCAGCCGACTGGGACGGACCTACGAGCAGTACTTC

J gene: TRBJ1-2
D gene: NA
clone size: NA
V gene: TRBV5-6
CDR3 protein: CASSIGFGYTF
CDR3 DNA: TGTGCCAGCAGCATCGGATTCGGCTACACCTTC

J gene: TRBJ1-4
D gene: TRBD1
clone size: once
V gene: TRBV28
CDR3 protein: CASTLTGGNEKLFF
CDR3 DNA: TGTGCCAGCACGCTAACAGGGGGGAATGAAAAACTGTTTTTT

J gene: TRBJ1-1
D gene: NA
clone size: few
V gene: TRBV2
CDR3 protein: CASTGFSNTEAFF
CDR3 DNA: TGTGCCAGCACAGGGTTCAGTAACACTGAAGCTTTCTTT

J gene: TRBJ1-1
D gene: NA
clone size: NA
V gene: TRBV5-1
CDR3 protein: CASRSGLGRMNTEAFF
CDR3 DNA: TGCGCCAGCAGGAGTGGGCTAGGGAGGATGAACACTGAAGCTTTCTTT

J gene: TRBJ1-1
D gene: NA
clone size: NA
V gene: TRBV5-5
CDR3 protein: CASSLNPRRNTEAFF
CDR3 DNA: TGTGCCAGCAGCTTGAACCCCCGTCGAAACACTGAAGCTTTCTTT

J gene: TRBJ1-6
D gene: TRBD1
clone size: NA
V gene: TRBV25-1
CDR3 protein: CASSADRGTNSPLHF
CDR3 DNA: TGTGCCAGCAGTGCCGACAGGGGTACGAATTCACCCCTCCACTTT

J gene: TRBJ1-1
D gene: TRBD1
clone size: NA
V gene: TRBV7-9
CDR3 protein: CASSSHQGGGTEAFF
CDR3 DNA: TGTGCCAGCAGCTCCCACCAGGGGGGAGGCACTGAAGCTTTCTTT

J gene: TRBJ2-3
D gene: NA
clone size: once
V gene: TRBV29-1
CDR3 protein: CSVHGGTDTQYF
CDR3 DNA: TGCAGCGTGCATGGGGGCACAGATACGCAGTATTTT

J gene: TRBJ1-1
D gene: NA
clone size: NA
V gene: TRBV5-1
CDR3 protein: CASSWGVSGAEAFF
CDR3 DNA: TGCGCCAGCAGCTGGGGTGTTTCGGGAGCTGAAGCTTTCTTT

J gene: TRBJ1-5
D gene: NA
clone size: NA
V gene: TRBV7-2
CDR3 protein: CASSLGGQPQHF
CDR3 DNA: TGTGCCAGCAGCTTAGGGGGTCAGCCCCAGCATTTT

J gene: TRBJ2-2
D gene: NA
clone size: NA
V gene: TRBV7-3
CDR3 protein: CASSLNWALGELFF
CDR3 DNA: TGTGCCAGCAGCTTAAATTGGGCGCTCGGGGAGCTGTTTTTT

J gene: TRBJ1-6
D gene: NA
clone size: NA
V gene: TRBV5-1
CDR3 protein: CASSSTTAVGNSPLHF
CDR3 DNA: TGCGCCAGCAGCTCGACGACTGCAGTCGGGAATTCACCCCTCCACTTT

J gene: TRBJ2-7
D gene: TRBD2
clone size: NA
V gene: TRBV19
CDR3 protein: CASRPGLGVHEQYF
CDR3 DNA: TGTGCCAGTAGACCGGGACTAGGGGTCCACGAGCAGTACTTC

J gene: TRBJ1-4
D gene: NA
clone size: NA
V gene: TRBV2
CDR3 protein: CASSVSGNREKLFF
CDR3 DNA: TGTGCCAGCAGTGTATCGGGTAATCGTGAAAAACTGTTTTTT

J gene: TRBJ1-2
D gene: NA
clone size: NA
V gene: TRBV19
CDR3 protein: CASSPREANYGYTF
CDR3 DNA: TGTGCCAGTAGTCCCAGGGAAGCTAACTATGGCTACACCTTC

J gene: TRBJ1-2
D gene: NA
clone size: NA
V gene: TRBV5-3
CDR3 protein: CASSLGPVYGYTF
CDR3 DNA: TGTGCCAGCAGCCTAGGGCCTGTCTATGGCTACACCTTC